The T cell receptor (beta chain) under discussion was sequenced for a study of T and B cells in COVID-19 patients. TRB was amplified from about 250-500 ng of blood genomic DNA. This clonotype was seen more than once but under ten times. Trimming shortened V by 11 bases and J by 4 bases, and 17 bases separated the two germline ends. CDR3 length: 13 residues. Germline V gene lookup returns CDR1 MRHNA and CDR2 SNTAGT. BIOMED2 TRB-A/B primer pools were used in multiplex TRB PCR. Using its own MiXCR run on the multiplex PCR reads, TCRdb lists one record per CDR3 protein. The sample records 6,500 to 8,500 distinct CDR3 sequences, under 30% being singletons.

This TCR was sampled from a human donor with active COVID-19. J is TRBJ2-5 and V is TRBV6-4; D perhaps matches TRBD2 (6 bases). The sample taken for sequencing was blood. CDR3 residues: CAGGPPGGETQYF. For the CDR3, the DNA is TGTGCCGGAGGGCCCCCCGGGGGAGAGACCCAGTACTTC.